The T cell receptor beta chain under discussion was sequenced for a study of Ad26.COV2.S vaccination and SARS-CoV-2 variants (dated by TCRdb to about 2021). At the level of the whole study: Donors in the vaccine arm were drawn from COV1001, a multicentre, randomized, double-blind, placebo-controlled phase I-IIa trial testing Ad26.COV2.S in healthy adults. Ad26.COV2.S was given intramuscularly at 5x10^10 or 1x10^11 viral particles, as a single shot or as two shots 56 days apart. TCRbeta repertoire sequencing served as the tool for gauging how specific and how broad the SARS-CoV-2-reactive T cell receptors were following Ad26.COV2.S vaccination. The TCR-sequenced set comprised approximately 32 samples: around 20 Ad26.COV2.S vaccine recipients, 5 placebo recipients and 8 SARS-CoV-2 convalescent individuals. Trial participants were randomized into five groups of five, in which low-dose or high-dose Ad26.COV2.S was given once or twice, or placebo was given on both occasions. Blinding of investigators to trial group allocation was maintained during experiments and outcome assessment. What the authors observed across the whole study: Comparing responses between vaccine doses or regimens was not something the study was powered to do. The authors noted that the TCR breadth and depth analyses may have underestimated total T cell responses. After vaccination, substantial breadth of spike-specific CD8+ and CD4+ T cell responses was reported. Spike-specific TCR breadth was higher in Ad26.COV2.S recipients than in placebo recipients (P = 0.0014). Vaccine and placebo recipients had comparable non-spike TCR breadth, which fits with the vaccine containing only spike.

The CDR3 measures 11 amino acids from cysteine to phenylalanine. Only the CDR3 region is kept as DNA, spanning 33 bases read in frame from base 1. Based on the germline V gene (reference sequence), the CDR1 and CDR2 sequences are SGHNT and YYREEE. V loses 4 bases, J loses 5 bases, and the germline ends lie 4 bases apart. The immunoSEQ Assay was the method used to sequence TCRbeta CDR3 regions. After extraction, genomic DNA underwent amplification by bias-controlled multiplex PCR, followed by high-throughput sequencing. Per the authors' processing: To quantify the absolute abundance of every unique TCRbeta CDR3 region, sequences were collapsed and filtered. T cell fraction was estimated by normalization of TCRbeta template counts to usable DNA, with usable DNA being measured through amplification of reference genes present in all nucleated cells. Repertoire TCRs were annotated as SARS-CoV-2-specific by exact matching of V gene, CDR3 amino acid sequence and J gene to a known reactive TCR set. MIRA supplied the reference SARS-CoV-2 TCR set, which was filtered for enrichment in COVID-19-positive ImmuneCODE repertoires so that public or cross-reactive TCRs were removed. Using the MIRA antigens, annotated TCRs were further analysed by specific ORF or by position within an ORF. Depth was the summed frequency of annotated unique rearrangements, while breadth was defined as annotated unique rearrangements over total unique productive rearrangements. Two-sided Wilcoxon rank-sum tests were used to compare TCR breadth between groups. This immuneACCESS table, as held by TCRdb, lists in-frame sequences with V and J called but not all clones. Of the missing ones, under half trace to an unresolved V gene in checked studies; the others have no known cause. Clone size and the V and J calls come from that table; the DNA yielded D and trimming. Across this sample there are roughly 680,000 clones, with roughly 90% seen only once. Approximately 1.5% of the sample lies in the top ten.

As for this clone: Its specific antigen is unknown. No base-level quality is on record; no much larger clone is a single base apart.

The treatment or condition label for this specimen denotes: around 19 received Ad26.COV2.S at low or high dose, single or two shots; roughly five received placebo; per-sample allocation not given. For vaccine and placebo recipients, the sequenced repertoires came from samples collected on day 63 after the first injection. Between 29 July and 7 August 2020, Cohort 1b enrolled around 24 adults aged 18-55 years at one site in Boston, USA. Ad26.COV2.S was a replication-incompetent adenovirus type 26 vector that expressed a prefusion-stabilized SARS-CoV-2 spike protein derived from the original Wuhan strain.

The TCR was taken from a person between 18 and 65 years old who received the Ad26.COV2.S COVID-19 vaccine or a placebo. The rearranged chain carries TRBV5-4 and TRBJ2-1, with no confident D gene call. The sample was peripheral blood, taken in a trial of Ad26.COV2.S vaccine versus placebo. The bases read TGTGCCAGCAGCAAGAACAATGAGCAGTTCTTC. Translated, this gives CASSKNNEQFF.